This T cell receptor beta chain originates from a study of glioma-infiltrating T cells. As regards this clonotype: Its antigen remains unidentified.

The iRepertoire nested amplicon-rescue multiplex PCR amplified TCR alpha and beta CDR3s from RNA. One entry per CDR3 protein results from TCRdb running MiXCR on the multiplex PCR reads. The profile shows about 140,000 distinct CDR3 sequences, around 42% of them singletons. Germline CDR1 and CDR2: MNHNS and SASEGT. CDR3 length: 14 residues. V was cut by 10 bases and J by 5 bases, with 18 bases left in between. Study results and caveats: Tissue and blood shared very few CDR3 sequences.

The chain carries TRBV6-1 and TRBJ1-5; TRBD1 might be the D (5 bases). The sequencing input was glioma tissue, nonneoplastic brain tissue, or PBMCs (not recorded which). This TCR was recovered from a human donor with low-grade glioma or glioblastoma, undergoing nonglioma brain surgery, or in good health (not recorded which). The CDR3 sequence: CATYDSGIDQPQHF. Written as DNA, the CDR3 is TGTGCCACCTATGACAGCGGCATAGATCAGCCCCAGCATTTT.